This is a list of T cell receptor beta chains from one sample in a study of identical twins. TCRdb reprocessed the 5' RACE reads via MiXCR and lists one record per CDR3 protein. Here the sample spans 570,000 or so distinct CDR3 sequences, approximately 9.6% being singletons. The sample was also reused in another study, on yellow fever vaccine responses in identical twins.

The sample taken for sequencing was PBMCs. Receptor source: a young woman in good health. Both conserved end residues are part of each CDR3. The order of the fields is V gene, D gene, clone size, J gene, CDR3 DNA, CDR3 protein. D genes are given only for firm matches. Some rows have no size entry. The others give once, few or many, or a class for an expanded clone.

>TRBV5-1|NA|NA|TRBJ2-7
TGCGCCAGCAGCATCGGACACCAAGCCTACGAGCAGTACTTC
CASSIGHQAYEQYF
>TRBV5-4|NA|few|TRBJ2-1
TGTGCCAGCAGCCCGCTCCCCGGACAGCTCTTCTACAATGAGCAGTTCTTC
CASSPLPGQLFYNEQFF
>TRBV6-6|TRBD1|few|TRBJ2-7
TGTGCCAGCTCGGACAGGGGGCAATACGAGCAGTACTTC
CASSDRGQYEQYF
>TRBV7-9|NA|NA|TRBJ2-5
TGTGCCAGCAGCCCACAGAGAAAAGAGACCCAGTACTTC
CASSPQRKETQYF
>TRBV7-2|NA|many|TRBJ1-6
TGTGCCAGCAGCTCTGGCTCCTATAATTCACCCCTCCACTTT
CASSSGSYNSPLHF
>TRBV9|NA|NA|TRBJ2-3
TGTGCCAGCAGCGTAGCGACGGATACGCAGTATTTT
CASSVATDTQYF
>TRBV12-5|TRBD2|NA|TRBJ2-1
TGTGCTAGTGCGATCATCGGGCTAGCGGGAGAGAATGAGCAGTTCTTC
CASAIIGLAGENEQFF
>TRBV29-1|NA|NA|TRBJ2-5
TGCAGCGGACGGGACGTCCAAGAGACCCAGTACTTC
CSGRDVQETQYF
>TRBV5-5|TRBD2|few|TRBJ2-1
TGTGCCAGCAGCTTGCCCTTAGCGGGAGAGGTTAGCAATGAGCAGTTCTTC
CASSLPLAGEVSNEQFF
>TRBV15|NA|few|TRBJ2-1
TGTGCCACCAGCCCTGGATTAGCGGCCCTGAATGAGCAGTTCTTC
CATSPGLAALNEQFF